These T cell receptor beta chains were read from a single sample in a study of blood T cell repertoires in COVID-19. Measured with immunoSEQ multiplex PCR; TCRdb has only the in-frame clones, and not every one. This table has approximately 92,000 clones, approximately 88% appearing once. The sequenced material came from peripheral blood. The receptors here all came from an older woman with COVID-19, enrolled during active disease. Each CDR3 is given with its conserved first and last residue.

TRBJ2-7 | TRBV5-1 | CASSTGTGSYEQYF
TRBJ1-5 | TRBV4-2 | CASSQDGQSNQPQHF
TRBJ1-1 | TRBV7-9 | CAMAGVGTEAFF
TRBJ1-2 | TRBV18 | CASSEPGAGGGYGYTF
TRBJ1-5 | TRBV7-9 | CASSLDENQPQHF
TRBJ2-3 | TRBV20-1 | CSASFAGGSTDTQYF
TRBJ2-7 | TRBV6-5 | CASSFGTGGLYEQYF
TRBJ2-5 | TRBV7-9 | CATAGAQETQYF
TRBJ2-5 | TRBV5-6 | CASSRLALVQETQYF
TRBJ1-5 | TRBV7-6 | CASSLSPPGTGGVRPQHF
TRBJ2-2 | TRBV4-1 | CASSQDFWASARRGVRTGELFF
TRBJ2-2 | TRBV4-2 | CASGERQANTGELFF
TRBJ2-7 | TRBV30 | CAWGDRLSSYEQYF
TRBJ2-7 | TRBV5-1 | CASSLASGGEQYF
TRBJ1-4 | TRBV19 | CASNRGRTNEKLFF
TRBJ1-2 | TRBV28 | CASSLSSPYGQENYGYTF
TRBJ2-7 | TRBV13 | CASSLGGTGAYEQYF
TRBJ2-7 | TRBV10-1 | CAIEPGQNF
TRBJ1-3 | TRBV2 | CASSEASSGNTIYF
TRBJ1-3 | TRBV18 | CASSPPGQGNTIYF
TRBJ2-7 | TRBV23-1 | CVSSQSTGDRVQDEQYF
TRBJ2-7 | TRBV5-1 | CASSLQSRALGEQYF
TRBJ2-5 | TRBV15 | CATSDGTSGSQETQYF
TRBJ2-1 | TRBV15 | CATSAGGSRNEQFF
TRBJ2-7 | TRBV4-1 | CASSQETGQGVPYEQYF
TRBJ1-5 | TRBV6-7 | CASSYRGQNNQPQHF
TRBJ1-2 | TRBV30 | CAWDGATALKFYGYTF
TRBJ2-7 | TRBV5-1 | CASSLEGRVVNEQYF
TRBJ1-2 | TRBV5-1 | CASSLGQMDGYTF
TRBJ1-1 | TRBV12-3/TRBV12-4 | CASILREAFF
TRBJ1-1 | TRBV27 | CASSGTSATEAFF
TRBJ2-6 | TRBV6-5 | CASSGGLSGANVLTF
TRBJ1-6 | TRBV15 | CATSRQGYNSPLHF
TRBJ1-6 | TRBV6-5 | CASRGVSNSPLHF
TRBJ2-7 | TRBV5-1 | CASSPLGQPTYEQYF
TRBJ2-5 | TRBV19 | CASSPSTPYQETQYF
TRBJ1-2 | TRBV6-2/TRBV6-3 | CASSYSGTGFGYTF
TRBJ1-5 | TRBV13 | CASSKGHLHQPQHF
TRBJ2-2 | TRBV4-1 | CASSQTSRYTGELFF
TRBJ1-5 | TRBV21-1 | CASSKGDIPSPGPYYSNQPQHF
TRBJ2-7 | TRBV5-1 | CASSIRPSGGESYEQYF
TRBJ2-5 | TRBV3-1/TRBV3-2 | CASSQDSGGAETQYF
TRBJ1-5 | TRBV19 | CASSINQGQNQPQHF
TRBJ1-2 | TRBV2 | CASKARPTLVSYTF
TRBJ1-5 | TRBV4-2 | CASSQVLGDIQGNQPQHF
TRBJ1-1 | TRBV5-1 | CASSFGGGAGPEAFF
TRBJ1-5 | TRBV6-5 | CASSYSRWEPQHF
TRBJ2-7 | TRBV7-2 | CASSSYRGDYEQYF
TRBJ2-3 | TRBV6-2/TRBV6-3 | CASSYERGADTQYF
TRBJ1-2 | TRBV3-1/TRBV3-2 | CASSQGTGMNYGYTF
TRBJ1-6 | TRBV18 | CASSPTGTLGNSPLHF
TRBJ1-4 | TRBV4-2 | CASSLEGGGPAEKLFF
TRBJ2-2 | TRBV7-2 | CASSLLNFDRGPSSGELFF